A selection of T cell receptor beta chains follows, all from one sample in a study of blood T cell repertoires in COVID-19. Only in-frame clones appear in the TCRdb table, and some are missing; sequencing was by immunoSEQ multiplex PCR. This sample has about 280,000 clones; over 75% occur once, and the top ten carry roughly 4.6%. The source material was peripheral blood. Receptors originate from a man aged 45-65 years with active or convalescent COVID-19. Both conserved end residues are part of each CDR3. A D gene is named only where the DNA matches it firmly. The listing skips clone size in some rows; elsewhere it reads once, few, many or a size class.

v_call: TRBV27
clone_size: few
j_call: TRBJ1-2
d_call: NA
cdr3_aa: CASSSPRAGSRDGYTF
cdr3_nt: TGTGCCAGCAGTTCTCCTAGGGCGGGAAGTAGAGACGGCTACACCTTC

v_call: TRBV25-1
clone_size: NA
j_call: TRBJ1-6
d_call: NA
cdr3_aa: CASSGGGSYNSPLHF
cdr3_nt: TGTGCCAGCAGCGGGGGGGGATCCTATAATTCACCCCTCCACTTT

v_call: TRBV12-3/TRBV12-4
clone_size: once
j_call: TRBJ2-3
d_call: NA
cdr3_aa: CASSPRVPDTQYF
cdr3_nt: TGTGCCAGCAGCCCCCGGGTGCCGGATACGCAGTATTTT

v_call: TRBV14
clone_size: NA
j_call: TRBJ2-7
d_call: NA
cdr3_aa: CASSQDYSGYEQYF
cdr3_nt: TGTGCCAGCAGCCAAGATTACTCTGGCTACGAGCAGTACTTC

v_call: TRBV12-3/TRBV12-4
clone_size: NA
j_call: TRBJ1-6
d_call: NA
cdr3_aa: CASKGGQLHF
cdr3_nt: TGTGCCAGCAAGGGCGGACAGCTCCACTTT

v_call: TRBV12-3/TRBV12-4
clone_size: NA
j_call: TRBJ1-1
d_call: TRBD1
cdr3_aa: CASSTMTGGEAFF
cdr3_nt: TGTGCCAGCAGTACCATGACAGGGGGTGAAGCTTTCTTT

v_call: TRBV6-1
clone_size: few
j_call: TRBJ1-1
d_call: NA
cdr3_aa: CASSEGGPYTEAFF
cdr3_nt: TGTGCCAGCAGTGAAGGCGGGCCCTACACTGAAGCTTTCTTT

v_call: TRBV7-2
clone_size: once
j_call: TRBJ1-3
d_call: TRBD1
cdr3_aa: CASSIYGWDSPGNTIYF
cdr3_nt: TGTGCCAGCAGCATTTATGGCTGGGACAGCCCTGGAAACACCATATATTTT

v_call: TRBV9
clone_size: NA
j_call: TRBJ2-1
d_call: TRBD2
cdr3_aa: CASSVSGTSGVEFF
cdr3_nt: TGTGCCAGCAGCGTTTCCGGGACTAGCGGGGTGGAGTTCTTC

v_call: TRBV18
clone_size: NA
j_call: TRBJ2-7
d_call: NA
cdr3_aa: CASSPGLTLYEQYF
cdr3_nt: TGTGCCAGCTCACCCGGACTTACCCTCTACGAGCAGTACTTC

v_call: TRBV15
clone_size: NA
j_call: TRBJ2-1
d_call: TRBD2
cdr3_aa: CATSRGTSGVNEQFF
cdr3_nt: TGTGCCACCAGCAGAGGGACTAGCGGAGTCAATGAGCAGTTCTTC

v_call: TRBV7-9
clone_size: few
j_call: TRBJ2-5
d_call: NA
cdr3_aa: CASSTGQPVAQYF
cdr3_nt: TGTGCCAGCAGCACAGGACAGCCCGTGGCCCAGTACTTC

v_call: TRBV7-2
clone_size: NA
j_call: TRBJ2-3
d_call: TRBD2
cdr3_aa: CASSLAVAGDTDTQYF
cdr3_nt: TGTGCCAGCAGCTTAGCGGTTGCGGGAGACACAGATACGCAGTATTTT

v_call: TRBV5-4
clone_size: NA
j_call: TRBJ2-7
d_call: NA
cdr3_aa: CASSWTLGGRSYEQYF
cdr3_nt: TGTGCCAGCAGCTGGACTTTAGGGGGAAGGTCCTACGAGCAGTACTTC

v_call: TRBV7-9
clone_size: NA
j_call: TRBJ1-1
d_call: NA
cdr3_aa: CASSLAGGGDTEAFF
cdr3_nt: TGTGCCAGCAGCTTAGCTGGGGGCGGTGACACTGAAGCTTTCTTT

v_call: TRBV24-1
clone_size: NA
j_call: TRBJ2-3
d_call: NA
cdr3_aa: CATSGTRASTDTQYF
cdr3_nt: TGTGCCACCAGTGGGACCAGGGCCAGCACAGATACGCAGTATTTT

v_call: TRBV6-2/TRBV6-3
clone_size: NA
j_call: TRBJ2-5
d_call: NA
cdr3_aa: CASSYPLGLGGETQYF
cdr3_nt: TGTGCCAGCAGTTACCCATTGGGACTCGGCGGAGAGACCCAGTACTTC

v_call: TRBV30
clone_size: NA
j_call: TRBJ2-1
d_call: NA
cdr3_aa: CACYETNEQFF
cdr3_nt: TGTGCCTGCTACGAAACCAATGAGCAGTTCTTC

v_call: TRBV7-9
clone_size: NA
j_call: TRBJ1-6
d_call: NA
cdr3_aa: CASSYREDRGSPLHF
cdr3_nt: TGTGCCAGCAGTTACAGGGAAGACAGAGGCTCACCCCTCCACTTT

v_call: TRBV19
clone_size: NA
j_call: TRBJ2-7
d_call: TRBD2
cdr3_aa: CASSMAGGSYEQYF
cdr3_nt: TGTGCCAGTAGTATGGCGGGGGGATCCTACGAGCAGTACTTC

v_call: TRBV29-1
clone_size: NA
j_call: TRBJ1-6
d_call: NA
cdr3_aa: CSGSDSYNSPLHF
cdr3_nt: TGCAGCGGGTCAGACTCCTATAATTCACCCCTCCACTTT

v_call: TRBV7-9
clone_size: few
j_call: TRBJ1-2
d_call: NA
cdr3_aa: CASSLGDRANGYTF
cdr3_nt: TGTGCCAGCAGCTTAGGAGACAGAGCAAATGGCTACACCTTC

v_call: TRBV19
clone_size: NA
j_call: TRBJ1-2
d_call: TRBD1
cdr3_aa: CASSVDRAGYTF
cdr3_nt: TGTGCCAGTAGTGTGGACAGGGCTGGCTACACCTTC

v_call: TRBV24-1
clone_size: NA
j_call: TRBJ2-5
d_call: NA
cdr3_aa: CATSAQYLSAQYF
cdr3_nt: TGTGCCACCAGTGCGCAATACCTTTCGGCCCAGTACTTC

v_call: TRBV5-8
clone_size: NA
j_call: TRBJ2-6
d_call: NA
cdr3_aa: CASSFPGSGANVLTF
cdr3_nt: TGTGCCAGCAGCTTCCCGGGCTCTGGGGCCAACGTCCTGACTTTC

v_call: TRBV28
clone_size: NA
j_call: TRBJ1-6
d_call: NA
cdr3_aa: CASSFTGSSSPLHF
cdr3_nt: TGTGCCAGCAGTTTTACAGGGTCGAGTTCACCCCTCCACTTT

v_call: TRBV5-8
clone_size: NA
j_call: TRBJ1-4
d_call: NA
cdr3_aa: CASSRGGSGGWLFF
cdr3_nt: TGTGCCAGCAGCCGCGGGGGCAGTGGGGGTTGGCTGTTTTTT

v_call: TRBV7-2
clone_size: NA
j_call: TRBJ2-1
d_call: TRBD2
cdr3_aa: CASSFMREDNEQFF
cdr3_nt: TGTGCCAGCAGCTTTATGCGGGAGGACAATGAGCAGTTCTTC

v_call: TRBV7-2
clone_size: NA
j_call: TRBJ1-2
d_call: NA
cdr3_aa: CASSPSGIYGYTF
cdr3_nt: TGTGCCAGCAGCCCCTCCGGGATCTATGGCTACACCTTC

v_call: TRBV29-1
clone_size: NA
j_call: TRBJ1-5
d_call: TRBD1
cdr3_aa: CSLTGPNQPQHF
cdr3_nt: TGCAGCTTGACAGGGCCCAATCAGCCCCAGCATTTT

v_call: TRBV10-3
clone_size: NA
j_call: TRBJ1-5
d_call: TRBD1
cdr3_aa: CAIGDRVDQPQHF
cdr3_nt: TGTGCCATCGGGGACAGGGTCGATCAGCCCCAGCATTTT

v_call: TRBV9
clone_size: NA
j_call: TRBJ2-7
d_call: TRBD2
cdr3_aa: CASSVDPSGIWEQYF
cdr3_nt: TGTGCCAGCAGCGTAGATCCTAGCGGTATATGGGAGCAGTACTTC

v_call: TRBV27
clone_size: once
j_call: TRBJ2-4
d_call: NA
cdr3_aa: CASSLFARGRGVAKNIQYF
cdr3_nt: TGTGCCAGCAGTTTATTTGCCCGGGGCAGGGGAGTGGCCAAAAACATTCAGTACTTC

v_call: TRBV5-8
clone_size: NA
j_call: TRBJ2-7
d_call: NA
cdr3_aa: CASRRTAFYEQYF
cdr3_nt: TGTGCCAGCCGACGGACAGCGTTTTACGAGCAGTACTTC

v_call: TRBV11-2
clone_size: NA
j_call: TRBJ1-3
d_call: NA
cdr3_aa: CATSKPGLPGNTIYF
cdr3_nt: TGTGCCACCTCTAAACCCGGTCTACCTGGAAACACCATATATTTT

v_call: TRBV7-9
clone_size: NA
j_call: TRBJ1-4
d_call: NA
cdr3_aa: CASSLGQADEKLFF
cdr3_nt: TGTGCCAGCAGCTTGGGGCAGGCAGATGAAAAACTGTTTTTT

v_call: TRBV30
clone_size: NA
j_call: TRBJ1-6
d_call: NA
cdr3_aa: CAWRRQPNSPLHF
cdr3_nt: TGTGCCTGGAGGCGACAGCCTAATTCACCCCTCCACTTT

v_call: TRBV24-1
clone_size: NA
j_call: TRBJ2-2
d_call: TRBD1
cdr3_aa: CATSDSRDSNTGELFF
cdr3_nt: TGTGCCACCAGTGATTCCCGGGACAGCAACACCGGGGAGCTGTTTTTT

v_call: TRBV5-4
clone_size: NA
j_call: TRBJ1-2
d_call: NA
cdr3_aa: CASSLGGLNYGYTF
cdr3_nt: TGTGCCAGCAGCTTAGGGGGTCTAAACTATGGCTACACCTTC

v_call: TRBV5-5
clone_size: NA
j_call: TRBJ1-3
d_call: TRBD1
cdr3_aa: CASSLVRQGLSGNTIYF
cdr3_nt: TGTGCCAGCAGCTTGGTGAGACAGGGGCTTTCTGGAAACACCATATATTTT

v_call: TRBV28
clone_size: NA
j_call: TRBJ1-1
d_call: TRBD1
cdr3_aa: CASSSQGATNTEAFF
cdr3_nt: TGTGCCAGCAGTTCGCAGGGGGCGACGAACACTGAAGCTTTCTTT

v_call: TRBV6-5
clone_size: NA
j_call: TRBJ1-2
d_call: NA
cdr3_aa: CASSYSKGSGKNGYTF
cdr3_nt: TGTGCCAGCAGTTACTCGAAGGGCTCGGGGAAGAATGGCTACACCTTC

v_call: TRBV4-1
clone_size: NA
j_call: TRBJ2-3
d_call: NA
cdr3_aa: CASSPLAVLSGTDTQYF
cdr3_nt: TGCGCCAGCAGCCCTCTCGCGGTTCTATCAGGCACAGATACGCAGTATTTT

v_call: TRBV4-1
clone_size: NA
j_call: TRBJ2-7
d_call: NA
cdr3_aa: CASSQDSGPSYEQYF
cdr3_nt: TGCGCCAGCAGCCAAGATAGCGGACCTTCCTACGAGCAGTACTTC

v_call: TRBV7-2
clone_size: NA
j_call: TRBJ2-1
d_call: NA
cdr3_aa: CASSRTLNSYNEQFF
cdr3_nt: TGTGCCAGCAGCCGGACTCTCAACTCCTACAATGAGCAGTTCTTC

v_call: TRBV5-8
clone_size: NA
j_call: TRBJ2-3
d_call: TRBD2
cdr3_aa: CASRMRTSGPLGAQYF
cdr3_nt: TGTGCCAGCAGGATGAGGACTAGCGGCCCACTTGGGGCGCAGTATTTT

v_call: TRBV7-2
clone_size: few
j_call: TRBJ2-2
d_call: NA
cdr3_aa: CASSSRAYTGELFF
cdr3_nt: TGTGCCAGCAGCTCGAGGGCTTACACCGGGGAGCTGTTTTTT

v_call: TRBV18
clone_size: NA
j_call: TRBJ1-1
d_call: NA
cdr3_aa: CASSPREDTEAFF
cdr3_nt: TGTGCCAGCTCACCACGAGAAGATACTGAAGCTTTCTTT

v_call: TRBV11-2
clone_size: NA
j_call: TRBJ2-3
d_call: TRBD2
cdr3_aa: CASSPLRTSFTDTQYF
cdr3_nt: TGTGCCAGCAGCCCTCTTCGGACTAGCTTCACAGATACGCAGTATTTT

v_call: TRBV5-6
clone_size: few
j_call: TRBJ1-3
d_call: NA
cdr3_aa: CASHREGRSSGNTIYF
cdr3_nt: TGTGCCAGCCACCGGGAGGGACGGAGCTCTGGAAACACCATATATTTT

v_call: TRBV21-1
clone_size: NA
j_call: TRBJ1-2
d_call: NA
cdr3_aa: CASSSPGQTKTNYGYTF
cdr3_nt: TGTGCCAGCAGCAGCCCGGGACAGACTAAAACTAACTATGGCTACACCTTC